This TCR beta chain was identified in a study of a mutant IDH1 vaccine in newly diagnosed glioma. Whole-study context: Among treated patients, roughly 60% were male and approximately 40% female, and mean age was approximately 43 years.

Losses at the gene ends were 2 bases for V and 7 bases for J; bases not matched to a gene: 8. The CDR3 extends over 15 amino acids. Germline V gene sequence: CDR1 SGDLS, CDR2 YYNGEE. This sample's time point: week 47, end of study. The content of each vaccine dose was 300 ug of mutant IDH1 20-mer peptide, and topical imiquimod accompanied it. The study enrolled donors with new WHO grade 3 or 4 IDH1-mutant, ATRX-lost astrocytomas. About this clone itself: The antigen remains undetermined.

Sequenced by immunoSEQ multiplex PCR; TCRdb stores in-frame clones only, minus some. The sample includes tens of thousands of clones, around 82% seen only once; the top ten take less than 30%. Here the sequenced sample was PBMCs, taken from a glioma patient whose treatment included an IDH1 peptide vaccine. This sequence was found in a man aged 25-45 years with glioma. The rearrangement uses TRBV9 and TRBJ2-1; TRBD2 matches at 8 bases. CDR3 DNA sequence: TGTGCCAGCAGCGTCTCAGCGGGAGAATTTAATGAGCAGTTCTTC. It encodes CASSVSAGEFNEQFF. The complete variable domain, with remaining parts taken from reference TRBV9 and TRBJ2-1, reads DSGVTQTPKHLITATGQRVTLRCSPRSGDLSVYWYQQSLDQGLQFLIQYYNGEERAKGNILERFSAQQFPDLHSELNLSSLELGDSALYFCASSVSAGEFNEQFFGPGTRLTVL.